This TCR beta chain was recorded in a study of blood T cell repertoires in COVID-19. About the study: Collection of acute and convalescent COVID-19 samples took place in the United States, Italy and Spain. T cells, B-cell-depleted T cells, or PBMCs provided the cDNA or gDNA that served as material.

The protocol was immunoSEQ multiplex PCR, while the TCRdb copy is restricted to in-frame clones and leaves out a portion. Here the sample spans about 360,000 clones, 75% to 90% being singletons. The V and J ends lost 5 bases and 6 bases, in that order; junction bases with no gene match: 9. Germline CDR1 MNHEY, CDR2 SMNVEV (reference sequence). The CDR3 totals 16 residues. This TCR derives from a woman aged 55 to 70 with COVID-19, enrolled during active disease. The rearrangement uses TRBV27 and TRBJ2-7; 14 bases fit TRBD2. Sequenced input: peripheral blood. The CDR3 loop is CASSPRLAGGPGEQYF. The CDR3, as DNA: TGTGCCAGCAGTCCACGACTAGCGGGGGGGCCGGGCGAGCAGTACTTC.